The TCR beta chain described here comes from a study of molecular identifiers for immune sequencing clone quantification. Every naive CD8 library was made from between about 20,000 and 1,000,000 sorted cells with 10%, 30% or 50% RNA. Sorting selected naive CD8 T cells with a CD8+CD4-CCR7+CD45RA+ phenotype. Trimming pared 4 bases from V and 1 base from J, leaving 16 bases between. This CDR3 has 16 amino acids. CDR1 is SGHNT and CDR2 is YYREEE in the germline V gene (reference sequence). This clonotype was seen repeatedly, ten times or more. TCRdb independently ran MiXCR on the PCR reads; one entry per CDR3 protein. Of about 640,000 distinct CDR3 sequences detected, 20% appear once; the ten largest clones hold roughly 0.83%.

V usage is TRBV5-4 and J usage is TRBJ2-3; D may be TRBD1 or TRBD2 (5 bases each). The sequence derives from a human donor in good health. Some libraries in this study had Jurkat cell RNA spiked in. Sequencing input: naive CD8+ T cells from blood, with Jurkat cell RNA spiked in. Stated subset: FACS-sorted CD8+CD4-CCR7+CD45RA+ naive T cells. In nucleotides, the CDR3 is TGTGCCAGCAGCCCTCGGGGACCGAGGGGCACAGATACGCAGTATTTT. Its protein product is CASSPRGPRGTDTQYF.